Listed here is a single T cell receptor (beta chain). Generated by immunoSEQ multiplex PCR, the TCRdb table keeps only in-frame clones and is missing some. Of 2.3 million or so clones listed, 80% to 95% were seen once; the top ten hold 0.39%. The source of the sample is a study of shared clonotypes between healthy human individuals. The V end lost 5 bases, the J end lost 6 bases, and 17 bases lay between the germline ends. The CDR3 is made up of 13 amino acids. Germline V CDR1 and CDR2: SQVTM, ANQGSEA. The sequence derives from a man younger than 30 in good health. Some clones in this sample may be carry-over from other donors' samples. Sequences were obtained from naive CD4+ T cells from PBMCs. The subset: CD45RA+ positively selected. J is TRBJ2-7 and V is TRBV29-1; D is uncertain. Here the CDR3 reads CSVRRTNLGEQYF. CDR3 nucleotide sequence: TGCAGCGTTCGTAGGACGAATCTCGGCGAGCAGTACTTC.